The table lists the clone carrying this T cell receptor beta chain with a count of one. Its antigen is still unknown. This sample was taken from a study of long-term antiretroviral therapy in people with HIV. Broader study findings: Blood dates from the mid-2000s to the late 2010s, possibly under older ART regimens. Pre-ART expanded clones dominated the repertoire at every time point.

Cryopreserved PBMC samples of roughly 0.85-10 million cells were used for DNA extraction. Version v3.0 of the immunoSEQ assay ran at survey level. Data came from immunoSEQ multiplex PCR; TCRdb stores just in-frame clones and leaves some out. The table shows more than 35,000 clones, with 90% to 95% occurring only once. CDR3 length: 16 amino acids. The V end was cut by 1 base, the J end by 1 base, with 8 bases between. The germline CDR1 and CDR2 sequences are SGHTA and FQGNSA. The chain joins TRBV7-2 to TRBJ2-6; D not certain. Here the sequenced sample was unsorted PBMCs, taken 4.1 years after starting antiretroviral therapy. The TCR comes from a woman aged 45-59 years with HIV. In DNA, the CDR3 is TGTGCCAGCAGCTTAGTTATACTTTCTGGGGCCAACGTCCTGACTTTC. It is translated as CASSLVILSGANVLTF.